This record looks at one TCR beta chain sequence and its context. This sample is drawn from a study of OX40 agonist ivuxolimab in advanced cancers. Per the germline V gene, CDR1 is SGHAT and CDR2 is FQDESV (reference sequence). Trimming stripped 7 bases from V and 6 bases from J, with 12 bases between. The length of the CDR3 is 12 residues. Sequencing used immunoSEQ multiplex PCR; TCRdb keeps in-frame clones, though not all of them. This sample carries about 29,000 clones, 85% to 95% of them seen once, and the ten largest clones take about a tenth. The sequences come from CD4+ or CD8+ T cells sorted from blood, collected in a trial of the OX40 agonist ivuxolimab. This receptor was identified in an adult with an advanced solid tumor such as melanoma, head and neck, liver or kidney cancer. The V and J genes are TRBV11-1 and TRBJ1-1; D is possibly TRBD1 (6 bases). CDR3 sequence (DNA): TGTGCCAGCAAGGGGGGGAAGCCTGAAGCTTTCTTT. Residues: CASKGGKPEAFF.